The 16 T cell receptor beta chains given below trace back to one sample, sequenced in a study of cytomegalovirus exposure and HLA in healthy donors. PCR amplification relied on 60 Vbeta primers (plus 13 Jbeta primers). Here immunoSEQ multiplex PCR was the method, and the copy in TCRdb shows in-frame clones only, minus some. Found here are 110,000 or so clones, about three quarters of them singletons; the top ten hold about 5%. What was sequenced was PBMCs. The receptor source for this set is a male donor in good health and CMV-seronegative.

The chain joins TRBV19 to TRBJ2-3, with D maybe TRBD1 (5 bases). The germline V gene has CDR1 LNHDA and CDR2 SQIVND (reference sequence). The CDR3 totals 16 residues. V lost 5 bases and J lost 0, with 15 bases in between. The CDR3 region has the DNA TGTGCCAGTAGTCCCATGAGAACAGGAAGCACAGATACGCAGTATTTT. This sequence encodes CASSPMRTGSTDTQYF.

This clone was found a few times. J is TRBJ2-7 and V is TRBV6-6; D call uncertain. Germline CDR1 reads MNHNY; CDR2 reads SVGAGI (reference sequence). CDR3 length: 14 amino acids. V dropped 0 bases and J dropped 3 bases, with 9 bases sitting between them. The chain's CDR3 is CASSYSSSYYEQYF. CDR3 nucleotide sequence: TGTGCCAGCAGTTACTCTAGCAGCTACTACGAGCAGTACTTC.

The gene calls are TRBV19 and TRBJ2-7; 12 bases agree with TRBD2. With V trimmed by 3 bases and J by 3 bases, 3 bases remained unmatched. The CDR3 is 15 residues long. Germline V gene lookup returns CDR1 LNHDA and CDR2 SQIVND (reference sequence). The CDR3 here is CASSIILAGGYEQYF. For the CDR3, the DNA is TGTGCCAGTAGTATTATACTAGCGGGGGGCTACGAGCAGTACTTC.

The J gene is TRBJ2-7, the V gene TRBV11-2; TRBD2 might be the D (6 bases). This CDR3 is 12 amino acids long. CDR1 is SGHAT, CDR2 FQNNGV, per germline. Trimming removed 2 bases from V and 11 bases from J, with 13 bases in between. The CDR3 loop is CASSLNGGREYF. In DNA, the CDR3 is TGTGCCAGCAGCTTAAACGGGGGACGGGAGTACTTC. Full variable domain (rest looked up from reference TRBV11-2 and TRBJ2-7): EAGVAQSPRYKIIEKRQSVAFWCNPISGHATLYWYQQILGQGPKLLIQFQNNGVVDDSQLPKDRFSAERLKGVDSTLKIQPAKLEDSAVYLCASSLNGGREYFGPGTRLTVT.

CDR3 nucleotide sequence: TGTGCCAGCATCTCCGGGGCGGGAGGGATGAAGACCCAGTACTTC. Amino acid sequence: CASISGAGGMKTQYF. This chain connects TRBV5-4 to TRBJ2-5, with 9 bases aligning to TRBD2. The ends lost 6 bases at V and 6 bases at J; junction bases unmatched: 12. The germline V gene has CDR1 SGHNT and CDR2 YYREEE (reference sequence). CDR3 length: 15 amino acids.

V usage is TRBV27 and J usage is TRBJ1-4, with TRBD1 identical over 10 bases. J gave up 8 bases and V 5 bases, and 8 bases lay outside the gene matches. This CDR3 comprises 15 residues. CDR1 and CDR2 (germline): MNHEY, SMNVEV (reference sequence). The CDR3 nucleotides are TGTGCCAGCAGTCGGTCTGGGACAGGGGCCGAAAAACTGTTTTTT. Translation gives CASSRSGTGAEKLFF.

The chain joins TRBV9 to TRBJ2-5; 7 bases line up with TRBD2. V lost 0 bases, J lost 4 bases, and 15 bases stayed unmatched. This CDR3 comprises 18 residues. The germline V gene has CDR1 SGDLS and CDR2 YYNGEE. This CDR3 is CASSVGASGPQVGETQYF. In DNA form, the CDR3 reads TGTGCCAGCAGCGTAGGAGCTAGCGGCCCCCAGGTAGGAGAGACCCAGTACTTC.

The sample holds a few counts of this clone. This rearrangement joins TRBV10-3 to TRBJ1-1, with D uncertain. Germline loops: CDR1 ENHRY, CDR2 SYGVKD. V was cut by 10 bases and J by 1 base, with 13 bases left in between. There are 13 residues in the CDR3. This chain's CDR3 is CASRTDSNTEAFF. CDR3 DNA sequence: TGTGCCAGCAGGACCGACTCGAACACTGAAGCTTTCTTT.

The chain has TRBV28 and TRBJ2-7, with 11 bases that match TRBD2. This CDR3 is built from 14 residues. Germline CDR1 is MDHEN and CDR2 is SYDVKM. In nucleotides, the CDR3 is TGTGCCAGCAGCGATGATAGCGGGAGGGCCCCAATGTTCGTC. It encodes CASSDDSGRAPMFV.

The gene calls are TRBV6-5 and TRBJ1-2; TRBD1 might be the D (6 bases). The germline CDR1 and CDR2 sequences are MNHEY and SVGAGI. CDR3 size: 16 residues. The V end was cut by 3 bases, the J end by 2 bases, with 16 bases between. The CDR3 region is CASSYQPQGLNYGYTF. In nucleotides, the CDR3 is TGTGCCAGCAGTTATCAACCTCAGGGGCTCAACTATGGCTACACCTTC.

This clone was found a few times. The V gene is TRBV30, the J gene TRBJ1-1; D uncertain. Per the germline V gene, CDR1 is GTSNPN and CDR2 is SVGIG (reference sequence). This CDR3 comprises 14 residues. V lost 0 bases and J 0 bases, leaving 8 bases between the germline ends. CDR3 in amino acids: CAWSVREVNTEAFF. The CDR3 region has the DNA TGTGCCTGGAGTGTACGGGAAGTGAACACTGAAGCTTTCTTT.

The gene calls are TRBV28 and TRBJ1-1, with TRBD1 matching over 7 bases. The V gene end was trimmed by 2 bases and the J gene end by 3 bases; junction bases not matched to a gene: 3. The CDR3 is 14 amino acids. The germline gives CDR1 MDHEN, CDR2 SYDVKM. This CDR3 reads CASSLTGADTEAFF. The CDR3 DNA reads TGTGCCAGCAGTTTAACAGGGGCAGACACTGAAGCTTTCTTT.

The chain uses TRBV7-9 and TRBJ2-5; TRBD2 matches 9 bases. Germline V lookup: CDR1 SEHNR, CDR2 FQNEAQ (reference sequence). The V gene end was trimmed by 2 bases and the J gene end by 6 bases; junction bases not matched to a gene: 1. The CDR3 spans 13 residues. CDR3 DNA sequence: TGTGCCAGCAGCTTACTAGCGGGGCAGACCCAGTACTTC. It specifies CASSLLAGQTQYF.

Only a few counts were recorded for this clone. The chain employs TRBV7-8 and TRBJ2-7; 10 bases align to TRBD1. Per germline, CDR1 SGHVS and CDR2 FQNEAQ. The CDR3 runs 15 residues. V lost 5 bases and J lost 7; bases outside the gene matches: 11. CDR3 protein: CASSTDRGTVGEQYF. The CDR3 region has the DNA TGTGCCAGCAGCACGGACAGGGGGACGGTCGGGGAGCAGTACTTC.

The rearrangement joins TRBV28 to TRBJ1-2; 7 bases align to TRBD1. Looked up from germline, CDR1 is MDHEN and CDR2 is SYDVKM. Trimming took 5 bases from V and 2 from J; bases not matched to a gene: 11. CDR3 length equals 16 residues. The CDR3 DNA is TGTGCCAGCAGTACCATAGCAGGGGGGATAAACTATGGCTACACCTTC. This encodes CASSTIAGGINYGYTF.

This clone was seen a single time. V and J are TRBV6-5 and TRBJ2-3; TRBD2 agrees at 9 bases. The germline V gene encodes CDR1 MNHEY and CDR2 SVGAGI. J was trimmed by 4 bases and V by 5 bases; bases with no gene match: 4. The CDR3 runs to 14 residues. CDR3 residues: CASSMGLASDTQYF. The CDR3 nucleotides read TGTGCCAGCAGTATGGGACTAGCCTCAGATACGCAGTATTTT.